The 4 T cell receptor beta chains presented below share a single source sample, sequenced in a study of blood T cell repertoires in COVID-19. The method was immunoSEQ multiplex PCR; TCRdb's version includes in-frame clones alone and lacks a portion of them. The profile shows more than 25,000 clones, almost 85% of them singletons. Sequenced: peripheral blood. The receptors originated from a man in his 60s with active COVID-19.

This chain connects TRBV5-1 to TRBJ2-2, with 9 positions matching TRBD2. The CDR3 extends over 14 amino acids. Germline V CDR1 and CDR2: SGHRS, YFSETQ. V lost 7 bases, J lost 1 base, and 2 bases stayed unmatched. The CDR3 nucleotides read TGCGCCAGCGCTAGCGGGGTGAACACCGGGGAGCTGTTTTTT. Encoded protein: CASASGVNTGELFF.

This sequence joins TRBV11-2 and TRBJ2-3; TRBD2 might be the D (6 bases). Trimming removed 3 bases from V and 6 bases from J, with 7 bases in between. CDR3 length: 12 amino acids. From germline, CDR1 is SGHAT and CDR2 FQNNGV. Written as DNA, the CDR3 is TGTGCCAGCAGCTTGGGACTTGATACGCAGTATTTT. This codes for CASSLGLDTQYF. The full variable domain, in which reference TRBV11-2 and TRBJ2-3 provide the parts outside the CDR3, is EAGVAQSPRYKIIEKRQSVAFWCNPISGHATLYWYQQILGQGPKLLIQFQNNGVVDDSQLPKDRFSAERLKGVDSTLKIQPAKLEDSAVYLCASSLGLDTQYFGPGTRLTVL.

This sequence joins TRBV29-1 and TRBJ1-1, with 7 bases lining up with TRBD1. The V gene end was trimmed by 3 bases and the J gene end by 1 base; junction bases not matched to a gene: 2. Germline CDR1 SQVTM, CDR2 ANQGSEA. The CDR3 is 13 amino acids. The CDR3 region has the DNA TGCAGCGTTGAGGGACAGCAGAACACTGAAGCTTTCTTT. This sequence encodes CSVEGQQNTEAFF.

This rearrangement joins TRBV6-1 to TRBJ1-1, with TRBD1 matching 8 bases. V dropped 4 bases and J dropped 1; count of bases not matched to a gene: 8. The CDR3 contains 16 residues. In germline, CDR1 is MNHNS, CDR2 SASEGT. The CDR3 spells CASSGSRTGTNTEAFF. The DNA of the CDR3 is TGTGCCAGCAGTGGAAGCCGGACAGGGACGAACACTGAAGCTTTCTTT.